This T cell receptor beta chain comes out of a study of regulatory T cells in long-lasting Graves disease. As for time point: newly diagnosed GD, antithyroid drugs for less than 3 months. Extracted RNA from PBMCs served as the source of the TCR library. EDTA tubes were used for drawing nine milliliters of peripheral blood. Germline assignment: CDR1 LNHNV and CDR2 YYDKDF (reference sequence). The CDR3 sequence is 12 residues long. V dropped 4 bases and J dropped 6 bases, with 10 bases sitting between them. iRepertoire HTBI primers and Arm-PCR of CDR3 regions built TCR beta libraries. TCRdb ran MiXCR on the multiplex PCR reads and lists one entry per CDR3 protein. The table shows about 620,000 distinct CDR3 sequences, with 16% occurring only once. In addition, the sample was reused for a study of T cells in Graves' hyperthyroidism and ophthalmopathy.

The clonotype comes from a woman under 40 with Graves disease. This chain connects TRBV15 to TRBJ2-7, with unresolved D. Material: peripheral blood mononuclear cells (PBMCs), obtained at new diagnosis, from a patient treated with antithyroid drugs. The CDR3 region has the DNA TGTGCCACCAGCATTTTCCCGGCCGAGCAGTACTTC. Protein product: CATSIFPAEQYF.